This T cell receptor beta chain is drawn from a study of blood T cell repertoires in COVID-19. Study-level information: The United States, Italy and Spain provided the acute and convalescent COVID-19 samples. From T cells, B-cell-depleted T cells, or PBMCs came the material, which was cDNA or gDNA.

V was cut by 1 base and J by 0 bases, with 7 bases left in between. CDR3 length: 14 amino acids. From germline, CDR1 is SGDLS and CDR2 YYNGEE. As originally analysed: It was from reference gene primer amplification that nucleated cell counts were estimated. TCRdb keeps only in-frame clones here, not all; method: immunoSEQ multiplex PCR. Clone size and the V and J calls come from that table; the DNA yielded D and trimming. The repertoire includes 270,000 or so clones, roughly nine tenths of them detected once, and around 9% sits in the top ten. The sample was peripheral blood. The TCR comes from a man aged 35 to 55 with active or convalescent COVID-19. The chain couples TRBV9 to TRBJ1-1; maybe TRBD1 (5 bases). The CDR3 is CASSVQGMNTEAFF. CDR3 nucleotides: TGTGCCAGCAGCGTACAGGGCATGAACACTGAAGCTTTCTTT.